These 17 T cell receptor beta chains came from one sample sequenced in a study of response to subunit inactivated influenza vaccine. MiXCR, applied by TCRdb to the RT-PCR reads, yields one record per CDR3 protein. There are almost 600,000 distinct CDR3 sequences in the sample; approximately 15% occur only once, and 8.5% to 14% lies in the top ten. This specimen consisted of PBMCs from blood, obtained 12 days after vaccination. The receptors come from a man aged 50 to 59 who received an inactivated influenza vaccine.

The table lists this clonotype with a few counts. The V call is TRBV24-1, the J call TRBJ2-5, with 9 bases aligning to TRBD1. This CDR3 has 15 residues. Per the germline V gene, CDR1 is KGHDR and CDR2 is SFDVKD. The trim removed 1 base at V and 2 bases at J, leaving 1 base unmatched. The CDR3 region has the DNA TGTGCCACCAGTGATTTAGGACAGGGGCAAGAGACCCAGTACTTC. This codes for CATSDLGQGQETQYF.

The V call is TRBV20-1, the J call TRBJ1-2; D unresolved. V lost 8 bases and J lost 3, with 16 bases in between. Germline values: CDR1 DFQATT, CDR2 SNEGSKA (reference sequence). The CDR3 contains 13 residues. CDR3: CSSVGSGDYGYTF. In DNA form, the CDR3 reads TGCAGTTCCGTAGGGAGCGGGGACTATGGCTACACCTTC.

This sequence joins TRBV19 and TRBJ2-7, with 11 bases matching TRBD1. The germline gives CDR1 LNHDA, CDR2 SQIVND (reference sequence). Trimming cost V 8 bases and J 4 bases; bases outside gene matches: 7. The CDR3 spans 14 residues. The CDR3 DNA follows: TGTGCCAGTGCCCTGGGACAGGGGGGATACGAGCAGTACTTC. This translates into CASALGQGGYEQYF.

This clonotype was seen only a few times. The chain recombines TRBV5-1 with TRBJ2-7; D not certain. V was clipped by 7 bases and J by 3 bases, with 8 bases between them. This CDR3 spans 11 amino acids. CDR1 SGHRS and CDR2 YFSETQ come from the germline V gene. CDR3 DNA sequence: TGCGCCAGCCGCCTCCTCTACGAGCAGTACTTC. Residues: CASRLLYEQYF.

The rearrangement uses TRBV7-2 and TRBJ1-2; D not certain. Trimming stripped 5 bases from V and 7 bases from J, with 14 bases between. Germline CDR1 reads SGHTA; CDR2 reads FQGNSA. This CDR3 has 13 residues. For the CDR3, the DNA is TGTGCCAGCAGCCTTGCGACCGGCGGTGGCTACACCTTC. Protein sequence: CASSLATGGGYTF.

With regard to this clonotype: The junction departs from germline at one end; a sequencing error may be responsible. This chain joins TRBV6-6 and TRBJ1-2, with no clear D. The CDR3 is made up of 13 amino acids. The germline gives CDR1 MNHNY, CDR2 SVGAGI (reference sequence). As DNA, the CDR3 is TGTGCCAGCAGTAACTCCCGGGAGATAAGCTACACCTTC. Translated, it gives CASSNSREISYTF.

The chain joins TRBV3-1 to TRBJ2-3, with 14 bases matching TRBD2. The CDR3 totals 20 residues. In germline, CDR1 is LGHDT, CDR2 YNNKEL (reference sequence). The junction had 14 bases not matched to a gene; V was cut back by 4 bases and J by 2 bases. CDR3 residues: CASSLSRTSGGRTPTDTQYF. As DNA, the CDR3 is TGTGCCAGCAGCCTCTCCCGGACTAGCGGGGGGCGAACCCCCACAGATACGCAGTATTTT.

V and J are TRBV4-1 and TRBJ1-5, with a weak D call TRBD1 (5 bases). The CDR3 length is 16 residues. V lost 2 bases and J 7 bases, leaving 18 bases between the germline ends. Germline V gene lookup returns CDR1 MGHRA and CDR2 YSYEKL. CDR3 sequence: CASSQTIRDHGQPQHF. The CDR3 DNA follows: TGCGCCAGCAGCCAAACAATCCGGGACCACGGGCAGCCCCAGCATTTT.

This clonotype occurred a few times. The chain uses TRBV7-8 and TRBJ1-5; D perhaps matches TRBD1 (6 bases). V was clipped by 5 bases and J by 2 bases, with 10 bases between them. Per the germline V gene, CDR1 is SGHVS and CDR2 is FQNEAQ. The CDR3 loop spans 14 amino acids. The CDR3 DNA sequence: TGTGCCAGCAGCGCACACAGGGGCAATCAGCCCCAGCATTTT. This gives the protein CASSAHRGNQPQHF.

This clonotype appeared a few times. The gene calls are TRBV12-3 or TRBV12-4 and TRBJ1-1; TRBD1 might be the D (6 bases). V gave up 7 bases and J gave up 1 base, with 13 bases separating them. The CDR3 totals 14 residues. Here the CDR3 DNA reads TGTGCCAGCAACGAGGGACATACGAACACTGAAGCTTTCTTT. It specifies CASNEGHTNTEAFF.

A few counts support this clonotype. This chain uses TRBV20-1 with TRBJ1-1, with 11 bases lining up with TRBD1. Germline V gene sequence: CDR1 DFQATT, CDR2 SNEGSKA (reference sequence). The CDR3 spans 17 residues. J was trimmed by 3 bases and V by 4 bases; bases with no gene match: 13. The CDR3 nucleotides are TGCAGTGCTAATCGGGACAGGGGGAGTATAGTATACACTGAAGCTTTCTTT. Protein: CSANRDRGSIVYTEAFF.

The chain is built from TRBV28 and TRBJ2-1; 11 bases line up with TRBD2. This CDR3 comprises 17 residues. Losses at the gene ends were 5 bases for V and 7 bases for J; bases not matched to a gene: 13. The germline V gene has CDR1 MDHEN and CDR2 SYDVKM. The CDR3: CASSPGVAGGPVNEQFF. DNA of the CDR3: TGTGCCAGCAGTCCCGGGGTAGCGGGGGGGCCGGTGAATGAGCAGTTCTTC.

This clonotype came up many times. The chain joins TRBV12-3 or TRBV12-4 to TRBJ2-7; TRBD2 agrees at 12 bases. V dropped 7 bases and J dropped 3; count of bases not matched to a gene: 7. The CDR3 length is 15 residues. CDR3: CASTSGLAGSYEQYF. In DNA, the CDR3 is TGTGCCAGCACCTCCGGACTAGCGGGAAGCTACGAGCAGTACTTC.

This clonotype was detected a few times. J is TRBJ1-2 and V is TRBV12-3 or TRBV12-4, with D possibly TRBD1 on 6 matching bases. CDR3 length equals 15 residues. Trimming took off 6 bases at V and 7 bases at J, with 21 bases between the two ends. The CDR3 DNA is TGTGCCAGCAGCGTAGAAGCGTTCAGGGGCGGTGGCTACACCTTC. Amino acid sequence: CASSVEAFRGGGYTF.

This clonotype was recorded at least ten times. This sequence joins TRBV4-2 and TRBJ1-4; D is unresolved. Per germline, CDR1 LGHNA and CDR2 YNFKEQ. The V end lost 1 base, the J end lost 0 bases, and 6 bases lay between the germline ends. This CDR3 comprises 15 residues. This CDR3 is CASSQGPTTNEKLFF. The DNA for the CDR3 is TGTGCCAGCAGCCAAGGACCGACAACTAATGAAAAACTGTTTTTT.

This rearrangement joins TRBV6-1 to TRBJ1-5; D gene ambiguous. CDR1 and CDR2 from the germline V gene are MNHNS and SASEGT. The V gene lost 8 bases and the J gene lost 5 bases, with 16 bases spanning the gap. The CDR3 has 14 amino acids. The CDR3 sequence is CASRVGGSDQPQHF. The CDR3 DNA reads TGTGCCAGCCGGGTTGGAGGGTCCGATCAGCCCCAGCATTTT.

This clonotype was counted a few times. The genes are TRBV11-2 and TRBJ2-1; TRBD2 matches at 13 bases. The CDR3 covers 17 residues. Trimming cost V 5 bases and J 8 bases; bases outside gene matches: 12. Per the germline V gene, CDR1 is SGHAT and CDR2 is FQNNGV. The CDR3 DNA reads TGTGCCAGCAGCCTCGGAAGGACTAGCGGGAGTTCGGATGAGCAGTTCTTC. This translates into CASSLGRTSGSSDEQFF.